The 28 T cell receptor beta chains below were found in one sample sequenced in a study of tumor and adjacent non-tumor tissue in lung cancer (dated by TCRdb to the late 2010s). RNA was isolated from bulk unsorted tissue, and RNA quality was assessed with a NanoDrop ND-1000 and an Agilent 2100. Distant non-tumor tissue taken more than 3 cm from the tumor edge was used as the normal lung sample. The receptor library was made with multiplex PCR. Sequencing relied on an Illumina HiSeq 2500. TCRbeta libraries were constructed through three rounds of nested PCR with primers (Table S4) according to protocols modified from ARM-PCR. The public sequencing data were trimmed at Q25 with fastp and processed into clonotypes with MiXCR by TCRdb, which kept only in-frame beta chains. Entries are consolidated by CDR3 protein sequence, retaining the most common genes and DNA. This sample lists 77,000 or so distinct CDR3 sequences; approximately 82% were detected once. 40% of the sample is held by the ten biggest clonotypes.

Sequenced sample: distant non-tumor lung tissue. Receptor source: a man between 65 and 79 years old with non-small cell lung cancer.

This clonotype appeared a few times. It may be a read error: a sequence one base away is much more abundant. The genes are TRBV5-6 and TRBJ2-7; D remains unclear. CDR3 size: 15 residues. Germline loops: CDR1 SGHDT, CDR2 YYEEEE. In DNA, the CDR3 is TGTGCCAGCAACTTGGTGAGTCGTAGCTCCTACGAGCAGTACTTC. Its protein is CASNLVSRSSYEQYF.

Points on this clonotype: The junction and the germline gene differ at one end; a read error may be behind it. The gene calls are TRBV29-1 and TRBJ1-1, with 7 bases identical to TRBD1. CDR1 SQVTM and CDR2 ANQGSEA come from the germline V gene. There are 14 residues in the CDR3. The CDR3 protein is CIVSKGARNIEAFF. The CDR3 DNA is TGCATCGTTAGTAAGGGGGCTAGGAACATTGAAGCTTTCTTT.

As regards this clonotype: One end of the junction fails to match germline, which may point to a read error. The chain carries TRBV9 and TRBJ2-3; D call uncertain. The CDR3 extends over 13 amino acids. Germline assignment: CDR1 SGDLS and CDR2 YYNGEE. The CDR3 nucleotides read TGTGCCAGCAGCGCCACGACCACAGATATGCAGTATTTT. Translation gives CASSATTTDMQYF.

In regard to this clonotype: Just one base apart from a much larger clone, this may be a read error. The chain is built from TRBV4-1 and TRBJ2-7, with a tentative D call TRBD2 (5 bases). This CDR3 spans 16 amino acids. Germline CDR1 MGHRA, CDR2 YSYEKL. CDR3 DNA sequence: TGCGCCAGCAGCCAAGATCGGACTCCGGCAACTCGCGAGCAGCACTTC. This encodes CASSQDRTPATREQHF.

A word on this clonotype: The junction departs from germline at one end; a sequencing error may be responsible. The rearrangement uses TRBV5-4 and TRBJ1-1, with 7 bases matching TRBD1. Germline CDR1 is SGHNT and CDR2 is YYREEE (reference sequence). The CDR3 has 17 amino acids. In DNA, the CDR3 is TGTCCCAGCAGCACTACAGGGGTTGCACTCGGGAAGACTGAAGCTTTCTTT. Its protein product is CPSSTTGVALGKTEAFF.

V usage is TRBV29-1 and J usage is TRBJ1-5; no clear D gene. From germline, CDR1 is SQVTM and CDR2 ANQGSEA. The length of the CDR3 is 12 residues. The V end lost 6 bases, the J end lost 8 bases, and 14 bases lay between the germline ends. DNA for the CDR3: TGCAGCGTAGGTCAGCCGGGAGAGCCCCAGCATTTT. It specifies CSVGQPGEPQHF.

This clonotype was counted a few times. The junction shows a germline mismatch at one end, possibly a read error. The chain couples TRBV7-8 to TRBJ2-4; D unresolved. Germline V gene lookup returns CDR1 SGHVS and CDR2 FQNEAQ. The CDR3 spans 14 residues. Here the CDR3 reads CASSLAIAKKIQYF. CDR3 nucleotides: TGTGCCAGCAGCTTAGCGATAGCCAAAAAAATTCAGTACTTC. The entire variable domain, with the rest obtained from reference TRBV7-8 and TRBJ2-4, is as follows: GAGVSQSPRYKVAKRGQDVALRCDPISGHVSLFWYQQALGQGPEFLTYFQNEAQLDKSGLPSDRFFAERPEGSVSTLKIQRTQQEDSAVYLCASSLAIAKKIQYFGAGTRLSVL.

The chain is built from TRBV12-3 or TRBV12-4 and TRBJ2-1; 7 bases agree with TRBD2. The CDR3 has 18 amino acids. With V trimmed by 5 bases and J by 1 base, 14 bases remained unmatched. DNA for the CDR3: TGTGCCAGCAGTCATGCCCATACACTAGCGAGATCCTACAATGAGCAGTTCTTC. Translation: CASSHAHTLARSYNEQFF.

This clonotype was picked up a small number of times. An end of the junction differs from the germline gene, which may be a read error. This sequence joins TRBV4-1 and TRBJ2-3, with a possible D match to TRBD1 (5 bases). The germline V gene has CDR1 MGHRA and CDR2 YSYEKL. This CDR3 has 14 residues. Here the CDR3 reads CARSQVAGPDKQYF. The CDR3 DNA follows: TGCGCCAGAAGCCAAGTGGCAGGGCCAGATAAGCAGTATTTT.

Concerning this clonotype: The junction does not match germline at one end; this may be a read error. The rearrangement joins TRBV11-1 to TRBJ1-2; D is ambiguous. This CDR3 region has 12 residues. Germline CDR1 reads SGHAT; CDR2 reads FQDESV (reference sequence). The DNA for the CDR3 is TGTGCTAGTAGCTTATACAGATATGGCTACGCCTTC. Its protein is CASSLYRYGYAF.

V is TRBV30 and J is TRBJ2-3, with D possibly TRBD2 on 7 matching bases. Trimming cost V 1 base and J 0 bases, with 11 bases left between them. This CDR3 comprises 15 residues. The germline CDR1 and CDR2 sequences are GTSNPN and SVGIG (reference sequence). The CDR3 loop reads CAWSGGGGSTDTQYF. As DNA, the CDR3 is TGTGCCTGGAGTGGGGGGGGCGGGAGCACAGATACGCAGTATTTT.

Comments on this clonotype: A read error may produce the germline difference seen at one junction end. CDR3 protein: CARSLDEGAPYEQYF. Here the CDR3 DNA reads TGTGCCCGCAGCTTAGATGAGGGGGCCCCGTACGAGCAGTACTTC. V is TRBV11-2 and J is TRBJ2-7, with 7 bases identical to TRBD1. The CDR3 has 15 residues. Germline V lookup: CDR1 SGHAT, CDR2 FQNNGV.

Details on this clonotype: A much larger clone is a single base away; this may be a read error. In nucleotides, the CDR3 is TGTGCCGGCAGTTACTCGGGGCTAGCGGGGGGGGAGTTCTTC. The encoded protein is CAGSYSGLAGGEFF. V and J are TRBV6-5 and TRBJ2-1; 12 bases align to TRBD2. The CDR3 length is 14 residues. In germline, CDR1 is MNHEY, CDR2 SVGAGI.

Notes on this clonotype: An end of the junction differs from the germline gene, which may be a read error. This sequence joins TRBV10-3 and TRBJ1-6; weak D call: TRBD1 (6 bases). Germline V gene data show CDR1 as ENHRY and CDR2 as SYGVKD. The CDR3 is 14 residues long. The CDR3 DNA reads TGTGCCATCAATAAACAGGGACCTAATTTACCCCTCCACTTT. Its translation: CAINKQGPNLPLHF.

A remark on this clonotype: Germline is not matched at one junction end, which may reflect a read error. The chain couples TRBV5-4 to TRBJ2-3; 11 nucleotides align to TRBD2. The CDR3 sequence is 17 residues long. The germline V gene has CDR1 SGHNT and CDR2 YYREEE (reference sequence). The CDR3 coding sequence is TGTGCCAGCGGCTTAGGTCTACTAGCGGGGGCGGGAGATATGCAGTATTTT. It specifies CASGLGLLAGAGDMQYF. Variable domain in full (rest from reference TRBV5-4 and TRBJ2-3): ETGVTQSPTHLIKTRGQQVTLRCSSQSGHNTVSWYQQALGQGPQFIFQYYREEENGRGNFPPRFSGLQFPNYSSELNVNALELDDSALYLCASGLGLLAGAGDMQYFGPGTRLTVL.

The chain couples TRBV12-3 or TRBV12-4 to TRBJ2-5; no firm D call. This CDR3 comprises 14 residues. Trimming left V 9 bases short and J 4 bases short, with 18 bases between. CDR3 residues: CASSVPGPRETQYF. DNA for the CDR3: TGTGCCAGTAGTGTACCGGGTCCTCGAGAGACCCAGTACTTC.

The rearrangement links TRBV29-1 to TRBJ2-2; D is unresolved. This CDR3 comprises 13 residues. Germline CDR1 is SQVTM and CDR2 is ANQGSEA. V was cut by 8 bases and J by 1 base, with 11 bases left in between. CDR3 residues: CSIIGGNTGELFF. The CDR3 coding sequence is TGCAGCATTATCGGCGGGAACACCGGGGAGCTGTTTTTT.

Regarding this clonotype: A much bigger clone sits one base away, suggesting this may be a read error. The chain uses TRBV10-2 and TRBJ1-1; D gene uncertain. Trimming removed 7 bases from V and 3 bases from J, with 9 bases in between. The CDR3 has 12 amino acids. Germline V gene data show CDR1 as WSHSY and CDR2 as SAAADI. The CDR3 protein is CASNVEHTEAFF. CDR3 DNA: TGCGCCAGCAATGTGGAGCACACTGAAGCTTTCTTT.

This clonotype was picked up one time. The junction differs from germline at one of its ends, possibly a read error. CDR3 in DNA: TGCGCCAGCAGCTGGAGGACAGGGGAGGTGGATTCACCCCTCCTCTTT. This sequence encodes CASSWRTGEVDSPLLF. The rearrangement links TRBV5-1 to TRBJ1-6; TRBD1 matches 9 bases. Germline CDR1 SGHRS, CDR2 YFSETQ. The CDR3 totals 16 residues.

Concerning this clonotype itself: A junction end diverges from the germline sequence, so it may reflect a read error. V gene TRBV10-3 combines with J gene TRBJ2-7; the D call may be TRBD1 or TRBD2 (5 bases each). Germline CDR1 is ENHRY and CDR2 is SYGVKD. This CDR3 has 12 amino acids. The CDR3 DNA reads TGTGCCATGCGAGGGGAGAGGTACGACCAGTACTTC. Protein: CAMRGERYDQYF.

This sequence joins TRBV12-3 or TRBV12-4 and TRBJ2-5; TRBD2 agrees at 10 bases. This CDR3 comprises 15 residues. CDR3 residues: CDISGLAGVLETQYF. The CDR3 DNA sequence: TGTGACATCAGCGGGCTAGCGGGAGTGCTGGAGACCCAGTACTTC.

The chain links TRBV6-2 or TRBV6-3 to TRBJ2-5; maybe TRBD2 (5 bases). The CDR3 totals 14 residues. Germline CDR1 reads MNHEY; CDR2 reads SVGEGT. The V end lost 8 bases, the J end lost 9 bases, and 22 bases lay between the germline ends. The CDR3 DNA sequence: TGTGCCAGCTGTACTAACCCAAGCCTGGAGGCCCAGTACTTC. It codes for CASCTNPSLEAQYF.

As for this clonotype: The CDR3 ends on some other residue instead of the conserved phenylalanine or tryptophan, so this is likely a read error. CDR3 DNA sequence: TGTGCCAGCAGTGAAATTCGGGACAATCTTGGCAATCAGCTCCAGCATATT. Translated, it gives CASSEIRDNLGNQLQHI. The chain combines TRBV6-1 with TRBJ1-5, with a tentative D call TRBD1 (6 bases). Germline V gene data show CDR1 as MNHNS and CDR2 as SASEGT. The CDR3 has 17 amino acids.

The rearrangement links TRBV2 to TRBJ1-1; 10 bases are shared with TRBD1. Germline V gives CDR1 SNHLY, CDR2 FYNNEI. The CDR3 sequence is 14 residues long. V gave up 4 bases and J gave up 4 bases; unmatched junction bases: 3. The CDR3 sequence is CASSARQGATEAFF. The CDR3 DNA reads TGTGCCAGCAGTGCTAGACAGGGGGCCACTGAAGCTTTCTTT.

V and J are TRBV29-1 and TRBJ2-7; 9 bases are a match to TRBD2. The CDR3 length is 13 residues. J lost 7 bases, V lost 6 bases, and 10 bases had no gene match. CDR1 is SQVTM, CDR2 ANQGSEA, per germline. The chain's CDR3 is CSVVTSGAVEQYF. CDR3 nucleotide sequence: TGCAGCGTCGTGACTAGCGGAGCCGTGGAGCAGTACTTC.

The V gene is TRBV11-2, the J gene TRBJ1-1; D remains unclear. Germline loops: CDR1 SGHAT, CDR2 FQNNGV. V was trimmed by 2 bases and J by 0 bases, leaving 13 bases between them. This CDR3 contains 16 residues. CDR3 amino acids: CASSLWHRTMNTEAFF. CDR3 bases: TGTGCCAGCAGCTTATGGCACAGAACCATGAACACTGAAGCTTTCTTT.

This chain joins TRBV11-2 and TRBJ2-1; possibly TRBD1 for D (5 bases). CDR1 is SGHAT, CDR2 FQNNGV, per germline. V lost 1 base to trimming and J lost 1 base, with 17 bases between them. CDR3 length: 18 amino acids. Here the CDR3 reads CASSLGRLGRISYNEQFF. CDR3 DNA sequence: TGTGCCAGCAGCTTAGGACGTCTGGGGCGTATTTCCTACAATGAGCAGTTCTTC.

Of note for this clonotype: The germline gene is not matched at one end of the junction; a read error may be the cause. The V gene is TRBV11-1, the J gene TRBJ1-6, with a tentative D call TRBD1 (6 bases). The CDR3 sequence is 15 residues long. Germline V lookup: CDR1 SGHAT, CDR2 FQDESV (reference sequence). In DNA, the CDR3 is TGTGCCAGCAGCTCTGGACAGCCTGATAATCCACCCCTCCACTTT. It yields the protein CASSSGQPDNPPLHF.